Reported below is one T cell receptor (beta chain). It has no known antigen specificity. No much larger clone exists at a distance of one base, and base qualities are not known. The roughly 38 donors, aged about 6 to 100 years, were systemically healthy Caucasian individuals from Russia. Ten milliliters of peripheral blood were drawn from each donor into EDTA-treated Vacutainer tubes. Ficoll-Paque density-gradient centrifugation was used to isolate PBMCs, with at least 7 million per sample. Total RNA was extracted from PBMCs with Trizol reagent, with at least 6 micrograms obtained per sample. Naive CD45RAhigh/CD27high T cell percentages were measured by flow cytometry on a PBMC aliquot from every donor. This record belongs to a study of blood T cells in healthy people across ages (dated by TCRdb to the mid-2010s). Study-wide context: In model experiments, template switching captured about one uniquely barcoded TCR beta cDNA molecule for every two T cells. Donors were grouped into four age groups: young (average approximately 16 years), middle-aged (roughly 40), aged (around 60) and long-lived (about 82). To avoid experimental bias, donors of different ages were randomly spread across the sequencing lanes. To track age-related changes in TCR beta repertoire diversity, the study relied on deep sequencing normalized with unique cDNA molecular identifiers. For two donors (one aged 18 to 30 and one aged 80 or older), the study analyzed two additional independent replicas of 1 million unique cDNA reads from the same blood draw.

The method was 5' RACE. This sample was sequenced with an Illumina HiSeq 2500. The second PCR ran for roughly 7 to 12 cycles and used a J-beta primer mix along with a sample-barcoded 5' primer. A unique molecular identifier was introduced onto each TCR beta cDNA molecule by a template-switch 5' adaptor carrying 12 random nucleotides. Each sample yielded at least 3 million CDR3-containing paired-end reads. First-strand cDNA synthesis was performed from all RNA using the Mint cDNA synthesis kit, with priming by a TRBC-specific oligonucleotide. After uracil-DNA glycosylase treatment, a first 18-cycle PCR used universal primers M1SS and BC2_uni_R on all cDNA. The paper's processing steps were these. Normalization of each sample was performed by random selection of 1 million high-quality reads, each carrying a distinct molecular identifier. Reads sharing molecular identifiers were discarded rather than binned into consensus sequences. CDR3 identification, clonotype clustering and error correction used MiTCR with a Q25 quality threshold and the strictest error-elimination algorithm. A nonparametric unseen species model with Euler transformation was used to estimate lower-bound total TCR beta diversity. TCRdb reran the public reads through fastp at Q25 and MiXCR, keeping productive beta chains. Duplicate CDR3 protein sequences are folded into a single record with the most common DNA and genes. Clone size and V and J calls follow TCRdb, not the original study. Counted in this sample were about 600,000 distinct CDR3 sequences; around 48% of them appeared once. In total, the top ten clones hold 20% to 25% of the sample.

The study at large found these results: Donor CMV infection status was unknown, potentially confounding age-related changes in expanded clonotypes. Observed TCR beta diversity per million T cells fell roughly linearly with age, and a significant reduction was already apparent by age roughly 41. The long-lived group showed more naive CD4+ T cells, fewer expanded clones and increased TCR diversity than the aged group, suggesting age selection. Total diversity estimates from one million sequenced T cells were considered lower bounds and underestimates. There was a strong correlation between observed TCR beta diversity and the percentage of naive T cells measured by flow cytometry. Because profiling used bulk unsorted PBMCs, naive and antigen-experienced compartments could not be compared conclusively.

CDR1 and CDR2, looked up from the germline V gene, are ENHRY and SYGVKD. Trimming removed 7 bases from V and 0 bases from J; the gene matches leave 3 bases unexplained. Inclusive of the bounding cysteine and phenylalanine, the CDR3 is 14 residues long. The retained sequence is limited to the CDR3, 42 bases, with the frame set at the first base. The origin of this receptor is a man older than 75 in good health. The chain employs TRBV10-3 and TRBJ2-3; 8 central bases correspond to TRBD2. The sequenced material came from blood. The bases are TGTGCCATCACCAGCGGGAGTAGCACAGATACGCAGTATTTT. The translation is CAITSGSSTDTQYF.